The TCR beta chain under discussion was sequenced for a study of shared clonotypes between healthy human individuals (dated by TCRdb to about 2020). Turning to the overall study: A few men and a couple of women, aged 18 to 49 years, made up the cohort. Per donor, three plates each were used for CD4 naive and CD4 memory, two for CD8 naive, and one for CD8 memory. Blood TCR repertoires of a handful of healthy adults were deeply sequenced to estimate repertoire size and the extent of clonotype sharing between individuals. Libraries were prepared and TCR repertoires were sequenced by different laboratories using diverse techniques, in order to increase sequencing depth and limit assay-specific biases. Leukapheresis yielded between about 0.8 and 8.9 billion PBMCs per donor.

General findings and caveats noted by the study authors: Incomplete sequencing was indicated by rarefaction of sorted-subset datasets, despite the large sequencing depth. Estimated clonotype richness was generally larger for naive than for memory subsets. When a handful of donors were compared, the shared fraction of clonotypes was approximately 5% for naive CD4, roughly 3.3% for naive CD8, roughly 2.5% for memory CD4, and 0.35% to 0.5% for memory CD8. Because the study included only a small number of donors, the genetic and exposure-history diversity represented was limited. Sampling was restricted to blood, and TCR repertoires in tissue are likely to differ from TCR repertoires in blood. Based on pairwise subsampling, the degree of clonotype sharing among donors was expected to be affected by sequencing depth. Compared with non-shared clonotypes, the clonotypes found in all four sorted-subset donors had higher generation probabilities.

The donors were healthy, HIV-negative adults with no recently reported acute infections or vaccinations. Only Caucasian adults living in Nashville, Tennessee, USA were represented among the donors. Magnetic negative selection was used to enrich CD4+ T cells, after which naive cells were positively selected on CD45RA and the negative fraction became the memory subset. Blood was obtained by leukapheresis, after which PBMCs were separated by Ficoll-Histopaque density gradient centrifugation and cryopreserved in liquid nitrogen vapor phase. Purity and quantity of every magnetically sorted T cell population were checked by analytical flow cytometry. Genomic DNA was isolated from every sorted fraction and measured by UV absorbance on a Nanodrop 2000c. CDR1 SGHTA and CDR2 FQGNSA were looked up in the germline V gene. Taken from cysteine to phenylalanine, the CDR3 has 12 residues. Only CDR3 DNA is held: 36 bases, read in frame from base 1. At the junction V is shortened by 5 bases and J by 11 bases, with 15 bases in between.

In its sample, this clone was seen a few times. Its antigen is not yet known. Base quality data are lacking; no much larger clone is found one base away. Using the deep immunoSEQ assay, multiplex PCR amplified TCR CDR3 regions from genomic DNA. Extracted genomic DNA from each cell subset was distributed evenly across all wells of several immunoSEQ 96-well plates, and each plate was treated as a replicate. For sorted subsets, around 200 ng genomic DNA, equal to 25,000 to 35,000 T cell genomes, was loaded into each replicate PCR. Purified libraries were measured with a Qubit 3.0 fluorometer, size-checked on a Bioanalyzer 2100, and measured again with the KAPA Library Quantification kit. Every immunoSEQ 96-well plate was sequenced on a dedicated single-read 150-cycle Illumina NextSeq 550 flow cell. The study's own analysis went as follows. The immunoSEQ output contained only junctional sequences without quality scores, so filtering could not match that applied to full-length reads. Sequences were annotated with PyIR, a Python wrapper for IgBLAST v1.9, and V/J genes and CDR3 were assigned using IMGT germline references. Reads were removed for weak V/J assignments (E-value above 1e-6), missing CDR3, stop codons, out-of-frame junctions, or ambiguous translated residues. V3J clonotypes were defined as sequences sharing an identical inferred V gene, J gene, and CDR3 amino acid sequence. Percentage overlap between repertoires was computed as shared unique clonotypes divided by the size of the smaller repertoire. RTK rarefaction, the Chao1 estimator, and Recon v2.1 estimates of unobserved clonotypes were used to assess repertoire richness. OLGA was used to compute generation probabilities for all TCRbeta clonotypes that the gDNA method yielded from a few donors. TCRdb took over this immuneACCESS table, retaining in-frame rearrangements with V and J assigned. Such tables are incomplete; in checked studies, under half of the missing clones stem from an unresolved V gene, and the remainder is unexplained. Clone size and V and J calls were adopted from that table, with D and trimming inferred from the DNA. The sample data list 980,000 or so clones, and around 80% of these were observed just once. About 1.5% of the sample is in the top ten clones.

Sequences were obtained from memory CD4+ T cells sorted from blood. Read against the paper, the sample's cell subset or site label means: CD45RA-negative fraction. This clonotype was sampled from a young man in good health. The chain uses TRBV7-2 and TRBJ1-2, with no confident D gene call. Here the CDR3 is given as CASSETIGRYTF. The nucleotide sequence is given as TGTGCCAGCAGCGAAACGATCGGACGTTACACCTTC.